Below, 28 T cell receptor beta chains from the same sample are listed, as sequenced in a study of blood T cells in healthy people across ages. It was with a sample-barcoded 5' primer and a J-beta primer mix that a second PCR of roughly 7 to 12 cycles was run. Each CDR3 protein is one row after TCRdb ran MiXCR on the 5' RACE reads. The repertoire includes some 920,000 distinct CDR3 sequences, 45% to 60% of them detected once, and about 21% sits in the top ten. Sequenced sample: blood. The receptors stem from a woman aged 55-75 years in good health.

The CDR3 nucleotides are TGTGCCAGCAGCCTCCGGGACAAACGGCATGAGCAGTACTTC. Its protein is CASSLRDKRHEQYF. The V and J genes are TRBV7-9 and TRBJ2-7; D might be TRBD1 (6 bases). Trimming removed 5 bases at V and 7 bases at J, with 18 bases between. CDR1 and CDR2 from the germline V gene are SEHNR and FQNEAQ (reference sequence). The CDR3 runs to 14 residues.

This clonotype appeared many times. The chain couples TRBV29-1 to TRBJ2-5, with 12 bases matching TRBD1. The CDR3 is 14 amino acids. V lost 3 bases and J lost 5; bases outside the gene matches: 4. Per germline, CDR1 SQVTM and CDR2 ANQGSEA. The CDR3, as DNA: TGCAGCGTTGACGGGACAGGGGGCGAGGAGACCCAGTACTTC. It is translated as CSVDGTGGEETQYF.

The J gene is TRBJ1-2, the V gene TRBV7-2; possibly TRBD1 for D (5 bases). The CDR3 runs to 16 residues. The ends were cut back, 1 base at V and 4 bases at J, with 16 bases in the middle. Germline lookup yields CDR1 SGHTA and CDR2 FQGNSA. CDR3 protein: CASSLVVGQGLYGYTF. The CDR3 bases are TGTGCCAGCAGCTTAGTGGTAGGGCAGGGCCTCTATGGCTACACCTTC.

The chain is built from TRBV13 and TRBJ2-4, with D perhaps given as TRBD1 or TRBD2 (6 bases each). The germline CDR1 and CDR2 sequences are PRHDT and FYEKMQ (reference sequence). This CDR3 contains 17 residues. Deletions cut 3 bases from V and 13 bases from J, with 28 bases between. The CDR3 region has the DNA TGTGCCAGCAGCTTTACCTTAGGGGGGACGGAGATTGGGGAGCAGTACTTC. This codes for CASSFTLGGTEIGEQYF.

This chain joins TRBV18 and TRBJ2-1; TRBD1 might be the D (6 bases). This CDR3 comprises 13 residues. V gave up 6 bases and J gave up 5 bases, with 11 bases separating them. CDR1 is KGHSH and CDR2 is LQKENI in the germline V gene. The CDR3 DNA follows: TGTGCCAGCTCTCCGGACAGACACAATGAGCAGTTCTTC. It yields the protein CASSPDRHNEQFF.

The chain recombines TRBV5-1 with TRBJ2-2; D is perhaps TRBD1 (7 bases). V was clipped by 4 bases and J by 4 bases, with 17 bases between them. The CDR3 is made up of 16 amino acids. The V gene's germline CDR1 is SGHRS and CDR2 YFSETQ. In DNA form, the CDR3 reads TGCGCCAGCAGCACAAGACAGGGAGGAGGCACCGGGGAGCTGTTTTTT. This codes for CASSTRQGGGTGELFF. Variable domain in full (rest from reference TRBV5-1 and TRBJ2-2): KAGVTQTPRYLIKTRGQQVTLSCSPISGHRSVSWYQQTPGQGLQFLFEYFSETQRNKGNFPGRFSGRQFSNSRSEMNVSTLELGDSALYLCASSTRQGGGTGELFFGEGSRLTVL.

The V call is TRBV28, the J call TRBJ2-7, with TRBD1 matching over 9 bases. There are 13 residues in the CDR3. Germline CDR1 reads MDHEN; CDR2 reads SYDVKM. The V segment lost 6 bases and the J segment 3 bases; nucleotides outside the gene matches: 3. CDR3 DNA sequence: TGTGCCAGCAGGGGACAGGGACACTACGAGCAGTACTTC. This codes for CASRGQGHYEQYF.

This clonotype appeared a few times. The V call is TRBV4-1, the J call TRBJ1-1, with TRBD1 identical over 11 bases. V lost 2 bases and J lost 6; bases outside the gene matches: 11. This CDR3 is built from 17 residues. Germline values: CDR1 MGHRA, CDR2 YSYEKL. The CDR3 protein is CASSQWTGGGFVAEAFF. The DNA of the CDR3 is TGCGCCAGCAGCCAATGGACAGGGGGCGGTTTTGTGGCTGAAGCTTTCTTT.

V is TRBV15 and J is TRBJ2-5; TRBD2 matches at 7 bases. With the DNA end fitting TRBJ2-4 better, the J assignment may be wrong. This CDR3 region has 15 residues. CDR1 is LNHNV, CDR2 YYDKDF, per germline (reference sequence). DNA of the CDR3: TGTGCCACCAGCGGCGGGAGTGTCGACAAAAACATTCAGTACTTC. This codes for CATSGGSVDKNIQYF.

This chain links TRBV6-1 with TRBJ1-4; 7 nucleotides align to TRBD1. With 6 bases clipped from V and 2 bases from J, the junction kept 3 bases outside the gene matches. This CDR3 comprises 14 residues. Germline V gives CDR1 MNHNS, CDR2 SASEGT. The CDR3 nucleotides are TGTGCCAGCAGCGAACAGGGGACTAATGAAAAACTGTTTTTT. Its protein is CASSEQGTNEKLFF.

This clonotype was recorded once. This rearrangement joins TRBV20-1 to TRBJ1-2; D ambiguous. Germline V CDR1 and CDR2: DFQATT, SNEGSKA (reference sequence). This CDR3 has 12 amino acids. With 5 bases removed from V and 5 bases from J, the gap between germline ends came to 12 bases. The CDR3 nucleotides read TGCAGTGCTGAAAGCCGAGGGTATGGCTACACCTTC. This encodes CSAESRGYGYTF.

This clonotype was detected once. The chain joins TRBV12-3 or TRBV12-4 to TRBJ1-2; the D is unclear. V lost 4 bases, J lost 7 bases, and 10 bases lay in between. The CDR3 has 12 residues. The chain's CDR3 is CASSYASSGYTF. In DNA form, the CDR3 reads TGTGCCAGCAGTTATGCCAGTTCTGGCTACACCTTC.

The V gene is TRBV20-1, the J gene TRBJ2-4, with TRBD1 identical over 11 bases. Trimming cost V 2 bases and J 4 bases; bases outside gene matches: 4. CDR1 DFQATT and CDR2 SNEGSKA come from the germline V gene (reference sequence). CDR3 size: 15 residues. CDR3 protein: CSARSGQGAKNIQYF. DNA for the CDR3: TGCAGTGCTAGATCCGGACAGGGGGCAAAAAACATTCAGTACTTC.

V is TRBV12-3 or TRBV12-4 and J is TRBJ1-2; D is perhaps TRBD1 (5 bases). The germline V and J ends were trimmed by 5 bases and 4 bases, with 11 bases remaining between them. The CDR3 spans 13 residues. CDR3 amino acids: CASSPKGLYGYTF. The CDR3 DNA reads TGTGCCAGCAGTCCCAAGGGGCTCTATGGCTACACCTTC.

The V call is TRBV28, the J call TRBJ1-6; possibly TRBD1 for D (5 bases). V lost 2 bases to trimming and J lost 6 bases, with 14 bases between them. The CDR3 length is 16 residues. From germline, CDR1 is MDHEN and CDR2 SYDVKM. The CDR3 here is CASSLMGTTTNSPLHF. CDR3 coding DNA: TGTGCCAGCAGTTTAATGGGGACTACAACTAATTCACCCCTCCACTTT.

V and J are TRBV27 and TRBJ2-4; the match to TRBD1 covers 7 bases. The germline V gene has CDR1 MNHEY and CDR2 SMNVEV (reference sequence). This CDR3 has 15 residues. Trimming cost V 8 bases and J 7 bases; bases outside gene matches: 14. CDR3 in amino acids: CASAGRVPQGNIQYF. For the CDR3, the DNA is TGTGCCAGCGCTGGGCGAGTGCCACAGGGGAACATTCAGTACTTC.

This clonotype was picked up a small number of times. This chain uses TRBV27 with TRBJ2-5; 8 bases align to TRBD1. This CDR3 comprises 12 residues. V trimming: 8 bases; J trimming: 7 bases; junction bases outside the gene matches: 6. Germline assignment: CDR1 MNHEY and CDR2 SMNVEV (reference sequence). CDR3 protein: CASVDRGGTQYF. The CDR3 coding sequence is TGTGCCAGCGTCGACAGGGGAGGGACCCAGTACTTC.

This clonotype has more than one count but fewer than ten. This sequence joins TRBV3-1 and TRBJ2-3; D gene uncertain. Germline V CDR1 and CDR2: LGHDT, YNNKEL (reference sequence). CDR3 size: 15 residues. Trimming stripped 0 bases from V and 4 bases from J, with 11 bases between. Here the CDR3 DNA reads TGTGCCAGCAGCCAAGATCTTGCCAGAGCAGATACGCAGTATTTT. It is translated as CASSQDLARADTQYF.

This chain connects TRBV29-1 to TRBJ2-5; D tentatively reads TRBD1 or TRBD2 (5 bases each). Germline V gene data show CDR1 as SQVTM and CDR2 as ANQGSEA. Trimming pared 6 bases from V and 5 bases from J, leaving 16 bases between. The length of the CDR3 is 13 residues. CDR3 sequence reads: CSVGTLGWETQYF. The CDR3, as DNA: TGCAGCGTGGGGACGTTAGGGTGGGAGACCCAGTACTTC.

This clonotype has just a few counts. The chain links TRBV3-1 to TRBJ2-3; D gene unclear. V lost 4 bases, J lost 2 bases, and 13 bases lay in between. CDR3 size: 15 residues. CDR1 and CDR2 (germline): LGHDT, YNNKEL (reference sequence). The CDR3 nucleotides read TGTGCCAGCAGCCCAGGCGAAGCGCACACAGATACGCAGTATTTT. This encodes CASSPGEAHTDTQYF.

The chain joins TRBV2 to TRBJ2-5, with 8 bases lining up with TRBD2. This CDR3 is 17 amino acids long. V was pared by 6 bases and J by 5 bases, with 17 bases of the junction left unmatched. Germline CDR1 and CDR2: SNHLY and FYNNEI. The CDR3 loop is CASSPPRVAGRTETQYF. The DNA for the CDR3 is TGTGCCAGCAGCCCCCCTCGGGTAGCGGGGAGGACCGAGACCCAGTACTTC.

This sequence joins TRBV27 and TRBJ2-7; D possibly matches TRBD1 or TRBD2 (5 bases each). CDR1 is MNHEY and CDR2 is SMNVEV in the germline V gene (reference sequence). Trimming took off 5 bases at V and 0 bases at J, with 14 bases between the two ends. This CDR3 is 15 amino acids long. The CDR3 spells CASSPGDVSSYEQYF. The DNA for the CDR3 is TGTGCCAGCAGTCCCGGGGACGTAAGCTCCTACGAGCAGTACTTC.

This clonotype was counted a few times. The chain employs TRBV4-2 and TRBJ2-7, with D uncertain. The V gene lost 4 bases and the J gene lost 4 bases, with 11 bases spanning the gap. The length of the CDR3 is 13 residues. CDR1 and CDR2 (germline): LGHNA, YNFKEQ. CDR3 bases: TGTGCCAGCAGCCTCTACCTGCGGTACGAGCAGTACTTC. Its protein is CASSLYLRYEQYF.

The chain couples TRBV6-2 or TRBV6-3 to TRBJ1-5; D not certain. V dropped 2 bases and J dropped 0 bases, with 5 bases sitting between them. From germline, CDR1 is MNHEY and CDR2 SVGEGT. The CDR3 runs to 14 residues. Here the CDR3 DNA reads TGTGCCAGCAGTTACATGAATAGCAATCAGCCCCAGCATTTT. Translated, it gives CASSYMNSNQPQHF.

In its sample, this clonotype was seen a few times. CDR3 protein: CATRGSLYHEQFF. The CDR3 DNA reads as TGTGCCACCCGAGGGTCCCTTTATCATGAGCAGTTCTTC. The rearrangement joins TRBV15 to TRBJ2-1, with TRBD2 as a possible D gene (5 bases). This CDR3 is 13 amino acids long. CDR1 is LNHNV, CDR2 YYDKDF, per germline (reference sequence). V was pared by 8 bases and J by 8 bases, with 16 bases between.

The J gene is TRBJ1-2, the V gene TRBV30, with 8 nucleotides matching TRBD1. Germline loops: CDR1 GTSNPN, CDR2 SVGIG (reference sequence). Unmatched junction bases numbered 7, after V lost 4 bases and J lost 0 bases. The CDR3 extends over 15 amino acids. The CDR3 nucleotides are TGTGCCTGGACTCTCGGACAGGGACCTAACTATGGCTACACCTTC. It translates to CAWTLGQGPNYGYTF.

This clonotype was seen just once. The chain has TRBV5-1 and TRBJ2-2; D is perhaps TRBD1 (6 bases). This CDR3 has 16 residues. Germline loops: CDR1 SGHRS, CDR2 YFSETQ. Trimming took off 3 bases at V and 0 bases at J, with 12 bases between the two ends. CDR3 nucleotide sequence: TGCGCCAGCAGCTCCTACGGGACAACGAACACCGGGGAGCTGTTTTTT. It is translated as CASSSYGTTNTGELFF.

This clonotype came up a few times. The chain uses TRBV12-3 or TRBV12-4 and TRBJ2-5, with 8 positions matching TRBD1. CDR3 size: 15 residues. The V and J ends lost 3 bases and 0 bases, in that order; junction bases with no gene match: 3. This CDR3 reads CASSLDRVYQETQYF. CDR3 bases: TGTGCCAGCAGTTTGGACAGGGTTTACCAAGAGACCCAGTACTTC.